The sequence of this T cell receptor (beta chain) was determined in a study of blood T cell repertoires in COVID-19. Study summary: Donors in the United States, Italy and Spain gave samples during acute or convalescent COVID-19. PBMCs, B-cell-depleted T cells, or T cells provided the cDNA or gDNA that made up the material.

Sequencing used immunoSEQ multiplex PCR; TCRdb keeps in-frame clones, though not all of them. The data show roughly 60,000 clones, with around nine tenths seen just once and approximately 8% held by the top ten. J was trimmed by 7 bases and V by 5 bases; bases with no gene match: 4. From germline, CDR1 is SGHTA and CDR2 FQGTGA. The CDR3 consists of 14 residues. Sequencing was done on a sample of peripheral blood. The sequence came from a man aged 55 to 70 with active COVID-19. V is TRBV7-3 and J is TRBJ1-6, with 8 bases fitting TRBD1. CDR3 amino acids: CASSKAGGNSPLHF. The CDR3 nucleotides read TGTGCCAGCAGCAAAGCAGGGGGCAATTCACCCCTCCACTTT.